These 20 T cell receptor beta chains originate from one sample sequenced in a study of blood T cell repertoires in COVID-19. Sequencing was performed with immunoSEQ multiplex PCR; in TCRdb, only in-frame clones are kept and a portion is missing. Of 55,000 to 85,000 clones listed, over 65% were seen once; the top ten hold more than 0.7%. Material: peripheral blood. The origin of the receptors is a woman in her 70s with acute or convalescent COVID-19.

The chain is built from TRBV27 and TRBJ2-6; weak D call: TRBD2 (7 bases). Germline V CDR1 and CDR2: MNHEY, SMNVEV (reference sequence). Trimming removed 5 bases at V and 13 bases at J, with 12 bases between. This CDR3 is 12 amino acids long. The CDR3, as DNA: TGTGCCAGCAGTCGGGGGGCGTCAGTCCTGACTTTC. This codes for CASSRGASVLTF.

The chain has TRBV27 and TRBJ1-1; TRBD1 is a possible D gene (6 bases). The V and J ends lost 0 bases and 3 bases respectively, with 8 bases between them. The CDR3 extends over 14 amino acids. Germline CDR1 MNHEY, CDR2 SMNVEV (reference sequence). The CDR3 nucleotides are TGTGCCAGCAGTTTATCGGGGGCGTACACTGAAGCTTTCTTT. It translates to CASSLSGAYTEAFF.

The rearrangement links TRBV18 to TRBJ1-1; D may be TRBD1 (6 bases). CDR3 size: 13 residues. V lost 3 bases and J lost 8, with 13 bases in between. Germline assignment: CDR1 KGHSH and CDR2 LQKENI. The CDR3 loop is CASSPRTVLEAFF. CDR3 DNA sequence: TGTGCCAGCTCACCGCGGACAGTGCTGGAAGCTTTCTTT.

The chain links TRBV4-3 to TRBJ2-5; 9 bases line up with TRBD2. This CDR3 contains 16 residues. Germline lookup yields CDR1 LGHNA and CDR2 YSLEER. Trimming cost V 0 bases and J 2 bases; bases outside gene matches: 4. This chain's CDR3 is CASSQDRRGGQETQYF. The CDR3 nucleotides are TGCGCCAGCAGCCAAGATCGGCGGGGGGGTCAAGAGACCCAGTACTTC.

V gene TRBV19 combines with J gene TRBJ1-2, with TRBD1 as a possible D gene (5 bases). The length of the CDR3 is 14 residues. Germline V gene data show CDR1 as LNHDA and CDR2 as SQIVND (reference sequence). V lost 4 bases and J lost 0, with 9 bases in between. This CDR3 reads CASSNAGPNYGYTF. The CDR3 bases are TGTGCCAGTAGTAACGCAGGGCCTAACTATGGCTACACCTTC.

This clone was seen only a few times. The chain has TRBV19 and TRBJ2-7, with TRBD1 identical over 11 bases. J was trimmed by 3 bases and V by 6 bases; bases with no gene match: 4. The CDR3 consists of 14 residues. Germline assignment: CDR1 LNHDA and CDR2 SQIVND (reference sequence). In DNA, the CDR3 is TGTGCCAGTAGGAGGGGACAGGGGGTCTACGAGCAGTACTTC. This gives the protein CASRRGQGVYEQYF.

The CDR3 DNA reads TGCGCCAGCAGCTTGGAGGGGACTGGACGCACCGAGCAGTACTTC. As protein: CASSLEGTGRTEQYF. The chain combines TRBV5-1 with TRBJ2-7; TRBD2 might be the D (6 bases). The CDR3 runs to 15 residues. Germline V gives CDR1 SGHRS, CDR2 YFSETQ. The V and J ends lost 0 bases and 6 bases respectively, with 16 bases between them.

This sequence joins TRBV7-9 and TRBJ2-5, with 12 bases identical to TRBD2. Losses at the gene ends were 1 base for V and 5 bases for J; bases not matched to a gene: 2. The CDR3 is 15 residues long. Germline CDR1 reads SEHNR; CDR2 reads FQNEAQ (reference sequence). The CDR3, as DNA: TGTGCCAGCAGCTTAGACGGACTAGCGGGGGAGACCCAGTACTTC. Its protein is CASSLDGLAGETQYF.

V usage is TRBV28 and J usage is TRBJ2-6; 7 nucleotides match TRBD2. Germline trimming cut 6 bases from V and 2 bases from J; bases unmatched to any gene: 4. CDR1 MDHEN and CDR2 SYDVKM come from the germline V gene. The CDR3 has 15 residues. CDR3 protein: CASRTGGAGANVLTF. The CDR3, as DNA: TGTGCCAGCAGAACGGGGGGAGCTGGGGCCAACGTCCTGACTTTC.

The chain is built from TRBV5-6 and TRBJ2-3, with D possibly being TRBD2 (5 bases). Germline CDR1 is SGHDT and CDR2 is YYEEEE. Trimming cost V 2 bases and J 1 base, with 5 bases left between them. CDR3 length equals 13 residues. CDR3 residues: CASSFGGTDTQYF. In DNA form, the CDR3 reads TGTGCCAGCAGCTTCGGGGGCACAGATACGCAGTATTTT.

V gene TRBV6-5 combines with J gene TRBJ1-4; a possible D gene is TRBD1 (6 bases). The V end was cut by 8 bases, the J end by 0 bases, with 13 bases between. Per germline, CDR1 MNHEY and CDR2 SVGAGI. The CDR3 spans 15 residues. The CDR3 coding sequence is TGTGCCAGCTCACAGGGTTTCACAACTAATGAAAAACTGTTTTTT. Its protein product is CASSQGFTTNEKLFF.

This chain joins TRBV13 and TRBJ1-6; D uncertain. The V gene lost 5 bases and the J gene lost 15 bases, with 20 bases spanning the gap. CDR3 length equals 14 residues. The germline V gene has CDR1 PRHDT and CDR2 FYEKMQ (reference sequence). The DNA of the CDR3 is TGTGCCAGCAGCCCCTGGACGGAGCGGGGTCTCCTCCACTTT. This codes for CASSPWTERGLLHF.

Only one count was recorded for this clone. The chain uses TRBV4-1 and TRBJ2-1; 11 bases line up with TRBD2. The V segment lost 1 base and the J segment 4 bases; nucleotides outside the gene matches: 6. The CDR3 is 17 amino acids. The germline V gene has CDR1 MGHRA and CDR2 YSYEKL. The chain's CDR3 is CASSQAVGTSGYNEQFF. Written as DNA, the CDR3 is TGCGCCAGCAGCCAAGCAGTAGGGACTAGCGGATACAATGAGCAGTTCTTC.

CDR3 bases: TGCGCCAGCAGCACTCGGACTAGCGGGGGCACAGATACGCAGTATTTT. Its protein is CASSTRTSGGTDTQYF. The genes are TRBV4-1 and TRBJ2-3; 12 nucleotides align to TRBD2. The CDR3 contains 16 residues. Germline V CDR1 and CDR2: MGHRA, YSYEKL. Germline trimming cut 5 bases from V and 1 base from J; bases unmatched to any gene: 4.

J is TRBJ1-4 and V is TRBV3-1 (or the pseudogene TRBV3-2), with D possibly TRBD1 on 5 matching bases. Trimming shortened V by 0 bases and J by 9 bases, and 17 bases separated the two germline ends. This CDR3 contains 16 residues. Germline assignment: CDR1 LGHDT and CDR2 YNNKEL (reference sequence). The CDR3 coding sequence is TGTGCCAGCAGCCAAGAGGGCGGGACGGTGAGACAAAAACTGTTTTTT. It yields the protein CASSQEGGTVRQKLFF.

The chain combines TRBV30 with TRBJ2-6; D call uncertain. V lost 4 bases, J lost 0 bases, and 7 bases lay in between. The length of the CDR3 is 14 residues. Germline assignment: CDR1 GTSNPN and CDR2 SVGIG (reference sequence). CDR3 nucleotides: TGTGCCTGGACTCACTTCTCTGGGGCCAACGTCCTGACTTTC. This encodes CAWTHFSGANVLTF.

The V call is TRBV18, the J call TRBJ2-7; 7 bases fit TRBD1. The germline V gene has CDR1 KGHSH and CDR2 LQKENI. CDR3 length: 14 residues. Trimming took 3 bases from V and 3 from J; bases not matched to a gene: 5. The CDR3 here is CASSPNRGDYEQYF. For the CDR3, the DNA is TGTGCCAGCTCACCTAACAGGGGAGACTACGAGCAGTACTTC.

The V gene is TRBV5-4, the J gene TRBJ1-2; TRBD1 aligns across 8 bases. V lost 4 bases, J lost 1 base, and 9 bases stayed unmatched. This CDR3 is 16 amino acids long. The germline V gene encodes CDR1 SGHNT and CDR2 YYREEE (reference sequence). CDR3 nucleotides: TGTGCCAGCAGCCCAGGGACAGGTGGGCTTAACTATGGCTACACCTTC. Its translation: CASSPGTGGLNYGYTF.

This chain joins TRBV27 and TRBJ2-7, with a weak D call TRBD2 (6 bases). Trimming took off 5 bases at V and 5 bases at J, with 16 bases between the two ends. The CDR3 consists of 14 residues. The germline gives CDR1 MNHEY, CDR2 SMNVEV (reference sequence). CDR3 in amino acids: CASSTLGGPHEQYF. CDR3 sequence (DNA): TGTGCCAGCAGTACCTTAGGAGGGCCCCACGAGCAGTACTTC.

A word on this clone: The sample holds other DNA sequences that translate to the same CDR3. The J gene is TRBJ2-1, the V gene TRBV7-9, with 7 bases aligning to TRBD2. The V gene end was trimmed by 2 bases and the J gene end by 4 bases; junction bases not matched to a gene: 2. From germline, CDR1 is SEHNR and CDR2 FQNEAQ (reference sequence). The CDR3 is 14 amino acids. The CDR3 nucleotides are TGTGCCAGCAGCTTAAGCGGGGCGTACAATGAGCAGTTCTTC. Translation gives CASSLSGAYNEQFF.